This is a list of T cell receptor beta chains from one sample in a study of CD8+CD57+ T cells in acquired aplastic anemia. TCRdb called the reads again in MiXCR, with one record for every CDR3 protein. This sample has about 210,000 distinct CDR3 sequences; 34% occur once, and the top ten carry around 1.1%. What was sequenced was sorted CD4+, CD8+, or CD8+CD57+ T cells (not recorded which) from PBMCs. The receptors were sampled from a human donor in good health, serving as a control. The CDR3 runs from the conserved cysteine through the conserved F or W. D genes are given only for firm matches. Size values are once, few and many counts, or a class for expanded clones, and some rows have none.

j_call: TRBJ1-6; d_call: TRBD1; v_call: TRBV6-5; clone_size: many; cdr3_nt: TGTGCCAGCAGTTTTCGGGGACAGGGCAAATCACCCCTCCACTTT; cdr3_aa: CASSFRGQGKSPLHF
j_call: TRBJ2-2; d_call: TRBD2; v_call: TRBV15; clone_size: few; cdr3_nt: TGTGCCACCAGCAGAGACTCGGCGGGAGGGCCGATGATGTTTTTT; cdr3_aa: CATSRDSAGGPMMFF
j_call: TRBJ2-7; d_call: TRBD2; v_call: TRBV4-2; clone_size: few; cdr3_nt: TGTGCCAGCGCACGGGGGGAATTCTACAATGAGCAGTACTTC; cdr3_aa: CASARGEFYNEQYF
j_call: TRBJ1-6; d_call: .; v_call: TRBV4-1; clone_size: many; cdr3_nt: TGCGCCAGCAGCCAACCTCCGGGACCGAGAGTGGGTTCACCCCTCCACTTT; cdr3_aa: CASSQPPGPRVGSPLHF
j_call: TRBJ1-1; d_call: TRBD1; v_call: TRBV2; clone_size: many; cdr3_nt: TGTGCCGGCCAAAGGGGACAGGGCGCTGAAGCTTTCTTT; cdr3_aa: CAGQRGQGAEAFF
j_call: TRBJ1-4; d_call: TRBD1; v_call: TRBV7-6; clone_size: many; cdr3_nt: TGTGCCAGCAGCTTAGAAGGTTCCGGACAGGGTTTGCGTCTGTTTTTT; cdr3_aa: CASSLEGSGQGLRLFF
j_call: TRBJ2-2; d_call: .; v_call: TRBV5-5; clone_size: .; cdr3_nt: TGTGCCAGCAGCCCAACAACGGGCCCGGAGCTGTTTTTT; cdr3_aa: CASSPTTGPELFF
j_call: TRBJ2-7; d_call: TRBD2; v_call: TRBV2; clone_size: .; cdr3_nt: TGTGCCAGCAGTGCTATGGGGGGGGGATACGAGCAGTACTTC; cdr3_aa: CASSAMGGGYEQYF
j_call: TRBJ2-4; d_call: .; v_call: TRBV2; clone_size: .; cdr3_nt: TGTGCCAGCACTGGGGAAGTGAACATTCAGTACTTC; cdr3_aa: CASTGEVNIQYF
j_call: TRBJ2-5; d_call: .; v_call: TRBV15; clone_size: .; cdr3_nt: TGTGCCACCAGCAGAATAAACAGGGTGGGGGAGACCCAGTACTTC; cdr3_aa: CATSRINRVGETQYF
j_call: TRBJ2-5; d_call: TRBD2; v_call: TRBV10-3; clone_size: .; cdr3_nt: TGTGCCACCTCCCTAGCGGGGCAAGAGACCCAGTACTTC; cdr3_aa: CATSLAGQETQYF
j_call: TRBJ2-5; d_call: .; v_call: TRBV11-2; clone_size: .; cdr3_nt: TGTGCCAGCAGGGAGACGTGGGGGCCTCAAGAGACCCAGTACTTC; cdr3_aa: CASRETWGPQETQYF
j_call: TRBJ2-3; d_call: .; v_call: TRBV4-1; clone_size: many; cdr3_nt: TGCGCCAGCAGCCAAGCTGTCTCTAGCACAGATACGCAGTATTTT; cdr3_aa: CASSQAVSSTDTQYF
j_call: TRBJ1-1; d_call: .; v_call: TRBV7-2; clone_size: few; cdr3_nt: TGTGCCAGCAGCTTAGGATTAGGCAGAGGCACTGAAGCTCTCTTT; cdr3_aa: CASSLGLGRGTEALF
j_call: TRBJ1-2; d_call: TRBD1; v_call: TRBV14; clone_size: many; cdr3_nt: TGTGCCAGCAGCCAAGTCCTAGGACAGGGGAACTATGGCTACACCTTC; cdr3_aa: CASSQVLGQGNYGYTF
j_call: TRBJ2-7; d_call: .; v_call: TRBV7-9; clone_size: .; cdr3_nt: TGTGCCAGCAGCTTAGTGGGGGACGAGCAGTACTTC; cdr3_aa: CASSLVGDEQYF
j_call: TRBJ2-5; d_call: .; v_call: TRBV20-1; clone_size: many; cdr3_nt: TGCAGTGCTAGCCCCCAGTGGGAGACCCAGTACTTC; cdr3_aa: CSASPQWETQYF
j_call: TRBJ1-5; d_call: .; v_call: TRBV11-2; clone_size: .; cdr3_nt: TGTGCCAGCAGCTTAGTGGAGATTTTGGGTCCCCAGCCCCAGCATTTT; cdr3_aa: CASSLVEILGPQPQHF
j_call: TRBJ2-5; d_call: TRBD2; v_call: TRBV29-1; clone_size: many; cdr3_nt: TGCAGCGTCGCCAAGACTAGCGGGAGCGTCGGAGAGACCCAGTACTTC; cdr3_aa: CSVAKTSGSVGETQYF
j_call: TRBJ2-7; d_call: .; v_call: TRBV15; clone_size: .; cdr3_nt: TGTGCCACCAGCAGGGGTGGAGGCCATGGGTACGAGCAGTACTTC; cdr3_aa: CATSRGGGHGYEQYF
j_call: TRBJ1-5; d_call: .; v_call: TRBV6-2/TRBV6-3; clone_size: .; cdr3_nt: TGTGCCAGCAGTTACTCGGTACGAGGGGTAGGCAATCAGCCCCAGCATTTT; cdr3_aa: CASSYSVRGVGNQPQHF
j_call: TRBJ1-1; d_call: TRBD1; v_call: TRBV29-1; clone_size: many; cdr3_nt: TGCAGCGTATATCAGGGGGGCGGGGGTCTAGCTTTCTTT; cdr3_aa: CSVYQGGGGLAFF
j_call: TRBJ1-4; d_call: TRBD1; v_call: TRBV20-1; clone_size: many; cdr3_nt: TGCAGTTCCTCGGACAGGGCTGAAAAACTGTTTTTT; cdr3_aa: CSSSDRAEKLFF
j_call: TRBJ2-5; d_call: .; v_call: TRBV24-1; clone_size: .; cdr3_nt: TGTGCCACCAGTGTTGGACAGTCGGGAGAGACCCAGTACTTC; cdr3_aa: CATSVGQSGETQYF
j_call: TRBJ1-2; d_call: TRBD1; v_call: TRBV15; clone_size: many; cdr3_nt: TGTGCCACCAGTACCCGGACAGGGCCCATATCTTCCTATGGCTACACCTTC; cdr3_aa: CATSTRTGPISSYGYTF
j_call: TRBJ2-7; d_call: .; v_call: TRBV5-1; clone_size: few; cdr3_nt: TGCGCCAGCTCCCATCGTTGGCCGGGACTGAGTCTCCCCTACGAGCAGTACTTC; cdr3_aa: CASSHRWPGLSLPYEQYF
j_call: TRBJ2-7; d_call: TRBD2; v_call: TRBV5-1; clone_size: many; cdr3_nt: TGCGCCAGCAGCTTTTGGAGCGGGAGGGCCTACGAGCAGTACTTC; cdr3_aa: CASSFWSGRAYEQYF
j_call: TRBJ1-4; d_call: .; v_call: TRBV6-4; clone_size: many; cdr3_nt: TGTGCCAGCAGTCTCCGTCTGTTTTTT; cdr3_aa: CASSLRLFF
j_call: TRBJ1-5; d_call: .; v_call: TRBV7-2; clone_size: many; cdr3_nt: TGTGCCAGCAGCCCCAAGCACGGCAGCAATCAGCCCCAGCATTTT; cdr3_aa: CASSPKHGSNQPQHF
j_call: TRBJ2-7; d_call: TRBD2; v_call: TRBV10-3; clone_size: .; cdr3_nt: TGTGCCAGCAGTTATTTGACTAGCGGGGACGAGCAGTACTTC; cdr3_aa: CASSYLTSGDEQYF
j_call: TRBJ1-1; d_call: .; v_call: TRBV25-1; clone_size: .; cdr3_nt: TGTGCCAGCAGCAGGACGTTGACCACTGAAGCTTTCTTT; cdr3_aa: CASSRTLTTEAFF
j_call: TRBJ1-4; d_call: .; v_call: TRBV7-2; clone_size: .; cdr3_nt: TGTGCCAGCACACAGGGTTACACTAATGAAAAACTGTTTTTT; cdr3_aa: CASTQGYTNEKLFF
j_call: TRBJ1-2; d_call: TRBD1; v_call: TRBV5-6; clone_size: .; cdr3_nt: TGTGCCAGCAGCAGGGGACAGCACAACTATGGCTACACCTTC; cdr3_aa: CASSRGQHNYGYTF
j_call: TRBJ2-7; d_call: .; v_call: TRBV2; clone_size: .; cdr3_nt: TGTGCCAGCCTTGGGACCTGGATGAGCGAGCAGTACTTC; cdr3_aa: CASLGTWMSEQYF
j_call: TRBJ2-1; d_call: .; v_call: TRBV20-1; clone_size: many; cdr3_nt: TGCAGTGCTAGGGCAGGGGGGTCCTGGGAGCAGTTCTTC; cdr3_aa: CSARAGGSWEQFF
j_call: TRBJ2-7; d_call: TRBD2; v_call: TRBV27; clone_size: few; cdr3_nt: TGTGCCAGCAGTTTATCGTCGTTGGCGGCTAGCGGGGGGAACTCCTACGAGCAGTACTTC; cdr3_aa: CASSLSSLAASGGNSYEQYF
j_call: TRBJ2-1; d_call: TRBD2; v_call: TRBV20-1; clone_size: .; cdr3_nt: TGCAGTGGCAGAAACCGGGGGGTCTACAATGAGCAGTTCTTC; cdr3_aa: CSGRNRGVYNEQFF
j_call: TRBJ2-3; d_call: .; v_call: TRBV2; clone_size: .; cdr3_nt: TGTGCCAGCTCCCGGGACTCCTACAATGAGCAGTATTTT; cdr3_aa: CASSRDSYNEQYF
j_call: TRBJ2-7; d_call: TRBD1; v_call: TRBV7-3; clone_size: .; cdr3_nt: TGTGCCAGCAGCTTTCGTGGGACAGGGTCCTACGAGCAGTACTTC; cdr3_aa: CASSFRGTGSYEQYF
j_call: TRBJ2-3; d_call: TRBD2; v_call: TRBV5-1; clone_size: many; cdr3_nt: TGCGCCAGCAGCGGACTAGCGGGGGTCATGGACACGCAGTATTTT; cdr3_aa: CASSGLAGVMDTQYF